Shown below are 19 T cell receptor beta chains from a single sample sequenced in a study of blood T cell repertoires in COVID-19. Profiling relied on immunoSEQ multiplex PCR, and the TCRdb table lists in-frame clones only, not all of them. The table lists 100,000 to 120,000 clones, around 90% of them singletons. The specimen sequenced was peripheral blood. These receptors were collected from a human donor in a cohort sampled during active COVID-19.

This chain links TRBV4-1 with TRBJ1-5; TRBD1 agrees at 9 bases. This CDR3 has 15 amino acids. V gave up 5 bases and J gave up 6 bases; unmatched junction bases: 8. Per the germline V gene, CDR1 is MGHRA and CDR2 is YSYEKL. This CDR3 reads CASSVSGQGTQPQHF. The CDR3 nucleotides read TGCGCCAGCAGCGTCTCGGGACAGGGCACTCAGCCCCAGCATTTT.

CDR3 DNA sequence: TGTGCCAGCAGCTTATGGCATTCAACTAATGAAAAACTGTTTTTT. This sequence encodes CASSLWHSTNEKLFF. The chain is built from TRBV11-2 and TRBJ1-4; D call uncertain. This CDR3 contains 15 residues. Trimming removed 2 bases from V and 0 bases from J, with 7 bases in between. Germline V gene lookup returns CDR1 SGHAT and CDR2 FQNNGV. The full variable domain, its missing parts supplied by reference TRBV11-2 and TRBJ1-4, is EAGVAQSPRYKIIEKRQSVAFWCNPISGHATLYWYQQILGQGPKLLIQFQNNGVVDDSQLPKDRFSAERLKGVDSTLKIQPAKLEDSAVYLCASSLWHSTNEKLFFGSGTQLSVL.

The chain couples TRBV6-5 to TRBJ1-6; TRBD1 aligns across 10 bases. Trimming at V came to 5 bases and at J to 6 bases, leaving 1 base not matched to a gene. Per the germline V gene, CDR1 is MNHEY and CDR2 is SVGAGI. The CDR3 contains 14 residues. The CDR3 here is CASSRQGANSPLHF. Here the CDR3 DNA reads TGTGCCAGCAGTCGACAGGGGGCTAATTCACCCCTCCACTTT.

The CDR3 is CASSLTGGMRNEQYF. CDR3 in DNA: TGCGCCAGCAGCTTGACAGGGGGAATGAGAAACGAGCAGTACTTC. The gene calls are TRBV5-1 and TRBJ2-7; 8 nucleotides agree with TRBD1. Trimming removed 1 base from V and 5 bases from J; junction bases left unmatched: 8. The CDR3 runs to 15 residues. Germline loops: CDR1 SGHRS, CDR2 YFSETQ.

The rearrangement links TRBV30 to TRBJ1-1; D might be TRBD1 (5 bases). The V end was cut by 5 bases, the J end by 1 base, with 11 bases between. Germline CDR1 is GTSNPN and CDR2 is SVGIG (reference sequence). The CDR3 contains 13 residues. The DNA of the CDR3 is TGTGCCTGGGACGGACACCCGAACACTGAAGCTTTCTTT. It codes for CAWDGHPNTEAFF.

The gene calls are TRBV15 and TRBJ1-2, with TRBD1 matching over 7 bases. This CDR3 has 14 residues. CDR1 is LNHNV, CDR2 YYDKDF, per germline (reference sequence). Losses at the gene ends were 0 bases for V and 8 bases for J; bases not matched to a gene: 6. The CDR3 here is CATSRDDRVYGYTF. As DNA, the CDR3 is TGTGCCACCAGCAGAGATGACAGGGTATACGGCTACACCTTC.

V is TRBV3-1 (or the pseudogene TRBV3-2) and J is TRBJ2-2; TRBD2 aligns across 9 bases. This CDR3 has 15 residues. V lost 2 bases, J lost 4 bases, and 2 bases stayed unmatched. Germline V CDR1 and CDR2: LGHDT, YNNKEL (reference sequence). As DNA, the CDR3 is TGTGCCAGCAGCCAACTAGCGGGGACCACCGGGGAGCTGTTTTTT. Amino acids: CASSQLAGTTGELFF.

V and J are TRBV12-3 or TRBV12-4 and TRBJ1-6, with a weak D call TRBD1 (5 bases). The V end lost 6 bases, the J end lost 11 bases, and 11 bases lay between the germline ends. The CDR3 spans 12 residues. The CDR3 reads CASSPGIPPLHF. The CDR3 DNA sequence: TGTGCCAGCAGCCCAGGGATTCCACCCCTCCACTTT.

V and J are TRBV6-2 or TRBV6-3 and TRBJ2-7; the D is unclear. The germline CDR1 and CDR2 sequences are MNHEY and SVGEGT. With 2 bases removed from V and 0 bases from J, the gap between germline ends came to 11 bases. The CDR3 spans 15 residues. The CDR3 DNA reads TGTGCCAGCAGTTACCGGCAAGCTAGCTCCTACGAGCAGTACTTC. Translated, it gives CASSYRQASSYEQYF.

The V gene is TRBV19, the J gene TRBJ1-5, with a weak D call TRBD1 (6 bases). This CDR3 has 13 residues. Germline values: CDR1 LNHDA, CDR2 SQIVND (reference sequence). The V end was cut by 6 bases, the J end by 3 bases, with 9 bases between. CDR3 region: CASRQGLNQPQHF. Here the CDR3 DNA reads TGTGCCAGTAGACAGGGCCTCAATCAGCCCCAGCATTTT.

The chain employs TRBV2 and TRBJ2-1; TRBD1 matches at 8 bases. The junction had 9 bases not matched to a gene; V was cut back by 5 bases and J by 6 bases. The germline gives CDR1 SNHLY, CDR2 FYNNEI. This CDR3 comprises 15 residues. This CDR3 reads CASSYLQGVGNEQFF. The DNA of the CDR3 is TGTGCCAGCAGTTACTTACAGGGGGTCGGCAATGAGCAGTTCTTC.

The V and J genes are TRBV6-2 or TRBV6-3 and TRBJ2-7; TRBD2 matches at 8 bases. The CDR3 extends over 15 amino acids. Germline-derived CDR1 and CDR2 are MNHEY and SVGEGT. The V gene end was trimmed by 2 bases and the J gene end by 6 bases; junction bases not matched to a gene: 9. DNA of the CDR3: TGTGCCAGCAGTTACGGAGCGGGAGCTGCCGTCGAGCAGTACTTC. Its protein is CASSYGAGAAVEQYF.

This clone came up once. The chain links TRBV10-3 to TRBJ2-3; perhaps TRBD1 as D (6 bases). Germline V gene data show CDR1 as ENHRY and CDR2 as SYGVKD. With 7 bases removed from V and 6 bases from J, the gap between germline ends came to 11 bases. The CDR3 has 12 amino acids. The CDR3 region is CAIKTGSDTQYF. DNA of the CDR3: TGTGCCATCAAGACAGGCTCGGATACGCAGTATTTT.

The V gene is TRBV19, the J gene TRBJ1-2; 8 bases align to TRBD1. CDR3 size: 16 residues. V was pared by 5 bases and J by 3 bases, with 11 bases of the junction left unmatched. Germline assignment: CDR1 LNHDA and CDR2 SQIVND (reference sequence). The CDR3 sequence: CASSSADRGGDYGYTF. The DNA for the CDR3 is TGTGCCAGTAGTTCGGCAGACAGGGGAGGAGACTATGGCTACACCTTC.

This clone is medium-sized. A junction end diverges from the germline sequence, so it may reflect a read error. The chain links TRBV7-7 to TRBJ2-5, with 7 bases that match TRBD2. The germline V gene encodes CDR1 SSHAT and CDR2 FNYEAQ (reference sequence). The CDR3 is 16 amino acids. CDR3 region: CASSLGRVITQETQYF. CDR3 nucleotides: TGTGCTAGCAGCTTAGGGAGGGTCATCACACAAGAGACCCAGTACTTC.

This chain uses TRBV7-8 with TRBJ2-3, with D unclear. Germline loops: CDR1 SGHVS, CDR2 FQNEAQ. Trimming took 2 bases from V and 5 from J, leaving 2 bases between them. The CDR3 loop spans 11 amino acids. The CDR3 DNA reads TGTGCCAGCAGCTTACAAGATACGCAGTATTTT. It specifies CASSLQDTQYF.

V gene TRBV5-6 combines with J gene TRBJ1-1, with TRBD1 as a possible D gene (5 bases). The CDR3 sequence is 14 residues long. CDR1 is SGHDT, CDR2 YYEEEE, per germline. The germline V and J ends were trimmed by 3 bases and 7 bases, with 16 bases remaining between them. CDR3 bases: TGTGCCAGCAGCTACGGCGGGGCAGTCAGTGAAGCTTTCTTT. Protein: CASSYGGAVSEAFF.

This rearrangement joins TRBV9 to TRBJ1-5; D might be TRBD1 (6 bases). The germline CDR1 and CDR2 sequences are SGDLS and YYNGEE. Trimming shortened V by 9 bases and J by 6 bases, and 16 bases separated the two germline ends. There are 13 residues in the CDR3. This chain's CDR3 is CATGAGVSQPQHF. CDR3 DNA sequence: TGTGCCACAGGGGCGGGAGTCAGTCAGCCCCAGCATTTT. The full variable domain, with the rest looked up from reference TRBV9 and TRBJ1-5, is DSGVTQTPKHLITATGQRVTLRCSPRSGDLSVYWYQQSLDQGLQFLIQYYNGEERAKGNILERFSAQQFPDLHSELNLSSLELGDSALYFCATGAGVSQPQHFGDGTRLSIL.

This chain connects TRBV5-1 to TRBJ2-7, with 8 bases lining up with TRBD1. This CDR3 has 14 residues. Germline CDR1 is SGHRS and CDR2 is YFSETQ. V gave up 4 bases and J gave up 1 base; unmatched junction bases: 4. CDR3 amino acids: CASSRDRGSYEQYF. CDR3 DNA sequence: TGCGCCAGCAGCCGTGACAGGGGTTCCTACGAGCAGTACTTC.